The 15 T cell receptor beta chains below all came from one sample that was sequenced in a study of T cell repertoires in cytomegalovirus infection. In TCRdb, the reads were re-called with MiXCR into one record per CDR3 protein. The sample consists of 150,000 to 200,000 distinct CDR3 sequences, roughly 20% of them appearing once. The sequencing sample was made of PBMCs. These receptors all come from a human donor in good health (CMV status not recorded). Some clones in this sample may be carry-over from other donors' samples.

Written as DNA, the CDR3 is TGTGCCAGCAGTGCCTCGCGACAGTTCAGGAAAGCAGATACGCAGTATTTT. Translation: CASSASRQFRKADTQYF. The chain couples TRBV25-1 to TRBJ2-3; D might be TRBD1 (5 bases). Germline V gene lookup returns CDR1 MGHDK and CDR2 SYGVNS. V was cut by 4 bases and J by 4 bases, with 21 bases left in between. The CDR3 length is 17 residues.

The chain has TRBV6-6 and TRBJ1-6; D might be TRBD1 (5 bases). Germline CDR1 is MNHNY and CDR2 is SVGAGI (reference sequence). The CDR3 has 15 residues. Trimming took 5 bases from V and 5 from J, leaving 13 bases between them. CDR3 in DNA: TGTGCCAGCAGTCAGCTGGGGGGTAATAATTCACCCCTCCACTTT. It codes for CASSQLGGNNSPLHF.

The V call is TRBV19, the J call TRBJ2-7; possible D gene TRBD1, 6 bases. Trimming pared 7 bases from V and 4 bases from J, leaving 11 bases between. The CDR3 is 12 amino acids. Germline assignment: CDR1 LNHDA and CDR2 SQIVND (reference sequence). CDR3 sequence: CASNTGNYEQYF. The CDR3 DNA sequence: TGTGCCAGTAATACAGGGAATTACGAGCAGTACTTC.

In its sample, this clonotype was seen many times. This chain's CDR3 is CASSPGLAGETEQYF. The CDR3 coding sequence is TGTGCCAGCAGTCCGGGACTAGCGGGAGAGACCGAGCAGTACTTC. This chain links TRBV6-2 or TRBV6-3 with TRBJ2-7; TRBD2 aligns across 14 bases. V trimming: 5 bases; J trimming: 6 bases; junction bases outside the gene matches: 6. Germline V gives CDR1 MNHEY, CDR2 SVGEGT. The CDR3 consists of 15 residues.

The genes are TRBV19 and TRBJ2-1, with D possibly TRBD2 on 6 matching bases. Per the germline V gene, CDR1 is LNHDA and CDR2 is SQIVND (reference sequence). V was trimmed by 9 bases and J by 6 bases, leaving 21 bases between them. The CDR3 runs to 15 residues. As DNA, the CDR3 is TGTGCCAGCCAGGAGTCCCGACTAGTAAGCAATGAGCAGTTCTTC. It specifies CASQESRLVSNEQFF.

The rearrangement joins TRBV20-1 to TRBJ2-3; 10 nucleotides match TRBD2. The CDR3 is 15 amino acids. The germline V gene has CDR1 DFQATT and CDR2 SNEGSKA (reference sequence). V dropped 0 bases and J dropped 6; count of bases not matched to a gene: 6. The CDR3 is CSARDRSGGGDTQYF. The CDR3 bases are TGCAGTGCTAGAGATCGGAGCGGGGGGGGGGATACGCAGTATTTT.

This clonotype occurred many times. The CDR3 sequence: CASSALWGAGQPQHF. CDR3 nucleotides: TGTGCCAGCAGTGCTTTGTGGGGGGCAGGTCAGCCCCAGCATTTT. The chain combines TRBV6-5 with TRBJ1-5, with D perhaps matching TRBD1 (6 bases). CDR3 length: 15 amino acids. V lost 5 bases to trimming and J lost 6 bases, with 17 bases between them. Germline CDR1 MNHEY, CDR2 SVGAGI.

As regards this clonotype: One end of the junction varies from germline; a read error may be responsible. V gene TRBV5-4 combines with J gene TRBJ2-3; a weak D match, TRBD2 (5 bases). The CDR3 contains 12 residues. Germline V gene sequence: CDR1 SGHNT, CDR2 YYREEE (reference sequence). For the CDR3, the DNA is TGTGCCAGCATCTTGGAGGCAGATACGCAGTATTTT. Translated: CASILEADTQYF.

The chain has TRBV4-1 and TRBJ1-4; D might be TRBD1 (5 bases). Trimming took off 0 bases at V and 0 bases at J, with 11 bases between the two ends. The CDR3 spans 17 residues. Germline values: CDR1 MGHRA, CDR2 YSYEKL. The CDR3 nucleotides are TGCGCCAGCAGCCAAGATCGGGGCCGTGCAACTAATGAAAAACTGTTTTTT. Translating gives CASSQDRGRATNEKLFF.

The J gene is TRBJ2-2, the V gene TRBV7-3, with no clear D. V gave up 3 bases and J gave up 0 bases, with 8 bases separating them. The V gene's germline CDR1 is SGHTA and CDR2 FQGTGA. The CDR3 spans 15 residues. The CDR3 reads CASSFGASNTGELFF. CDR3 DNA: TGTGCCAGCAGCTTTGGAGCATCGAACACCGGGGAGCTGTTTTTT. The full variable domain, its missing parts supplied by reference TRBV7-3 and TRBJ2-2, is GAGVSQTPSNKVTEKGKYVELRCDPISGHTALYWYRQSLGQGPEFLIYFQGTGAADDSGLPNDRFFAVRPEGSVSTLKIQRTERGDSAVYLCASSFGASNTGELFFGEGSRLTVL.

The chain has TRBV6-6 and TRBJ2-1; TRBD2 matches at 7 bases. Germline CDR1 is MNHNY and CDR2 is SVGAGI (reference sequence). The junction had 4 bases not matched to a gene; V was cut back by 5 bases and J by 0 bases. The CDR3 is 15 amino acids. DNA for the CDR3: TGTGCCAGCAGTATGCGGGAGAGCTCCTACAATGAGCAGTTCTTC. Residues: CASSMRESSYNEQFF.

In its sample, this clonotype was seen a few times. The rearrangement links TRBV4-1 to TRBJ2-3; perhaps TRBD2 as D (5 bases). In germline, CDR1 is MGHRA, CDR2 YSYEKL. The V end lost 1 base, the J end lost 2 bases, and 13 bases lay between the germline ends. CDR3 length: 16 amino acids. This CDR3 reads CASSQVAAGLTDTQYF. The CDR3 DNA reads as TGCGCCAGCAGCCAAGTCGCGGCGGGCCTCACAGATACGCAGTATTTT.

The genes are TRBV7-2 and TRBJ2-7; D call uncertain. Per the germline V gene, CDR1 is SGHTA and CDR2 is FQGNSA. This CDR3 comprises 12 residues. The V end lost 5 bases, the J end lost 7 bases, and 12 bases lay between the germline ends. The CDR3 DNA is TGTGCCAGCAGCCCCTCGGTGGGAGAGCAGTACTTC. Translation: CASSPSVGEQYF.

About this clonotype: Germline is not matched at one junction end, which may reflect a read error. V and J are TRBV14 and TRBJ2-2; D call uncertain. This CDR3 region has 13 residues. Germline V gene data show CDR1 as SGHDN and CDR2 as FVKESK. The CDR3 spells CASNQDLSGELFF. CDR3 nucleotide sequence: TGTGCCAGCAACCAAGATTTGTCCGGGGAGCTGTTTTTT. Variable domain in full (rest from reference TRBV14 and TRBJ2-2): EAGVTQFPSHSVIEKGQTVTLRCDPISGHDNLYWYRRVMGKEIKFLLHFVKESKQDESGMPNNRFLAERTGGTYSTLKVQPAELEDSGVYFCASNQDLSGELFFGEGSRLTVL.

The chain is built from TRBV18 and TRBJ2-7, with a tentative D call TRBD1 (5 bases). V lost 5 bases and J lost 5, with 13 bases in between. In germline, CDR1 is KGHSH, CDR2 LQKENI. This CDR3 is built from 13 residues. The CDR3 DNA follows: TGTGCCAGCTCAACGCAGGGATGGGACGAGCAGTACTTC. It yields the protein CASSTQGWDEQYF.